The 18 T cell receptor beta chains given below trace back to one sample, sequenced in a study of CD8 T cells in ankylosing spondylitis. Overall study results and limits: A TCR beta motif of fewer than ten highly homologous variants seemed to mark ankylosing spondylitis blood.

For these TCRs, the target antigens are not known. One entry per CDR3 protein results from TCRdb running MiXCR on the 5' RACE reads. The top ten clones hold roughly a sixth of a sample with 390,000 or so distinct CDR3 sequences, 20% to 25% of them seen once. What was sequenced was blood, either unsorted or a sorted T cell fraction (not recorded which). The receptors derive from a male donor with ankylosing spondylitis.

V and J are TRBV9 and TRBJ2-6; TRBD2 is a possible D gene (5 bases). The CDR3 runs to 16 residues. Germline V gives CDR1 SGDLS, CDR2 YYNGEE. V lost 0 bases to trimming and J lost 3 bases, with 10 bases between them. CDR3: CASSVEIRGGANVLTF. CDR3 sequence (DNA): TGTGCCAGCAGCGTAGAAATCCGGGGTGGGGCCAACGTCCTGACTTTC.

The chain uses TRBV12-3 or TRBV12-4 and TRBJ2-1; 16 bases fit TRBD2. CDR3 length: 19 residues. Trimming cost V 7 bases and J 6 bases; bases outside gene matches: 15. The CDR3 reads CASTPPVGTSGRAPNEQFF. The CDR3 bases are TGTGCCAGCACCCCCCCGGTAGGGACTAGCGGGAGGGCACCCAATGAGCAGTTCTTC.

The CDR3 nucleotides read TGCAGCGTTGAAGATGTGAATGAGCAGTTCTTC. It is translated as CSVEDVNEQFF. The chain has TRBV29-1 and TRBJ2-1; D unclear. There are 11 residues in the CDR3. V dropped 0 bases and J dropped 7 bases, with 4 bases sitting between them. Germline lookup yields CDR1 SQVTM and CDR2 ANQGSEA.

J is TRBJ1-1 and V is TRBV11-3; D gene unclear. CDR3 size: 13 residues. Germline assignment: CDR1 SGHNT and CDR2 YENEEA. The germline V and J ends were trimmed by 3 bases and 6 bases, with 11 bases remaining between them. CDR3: CASSFEREAEAFF. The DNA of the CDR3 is TGTGCCAGCAGCTTCGAGCGGGAGGCTGAAGCTTTCTTT.

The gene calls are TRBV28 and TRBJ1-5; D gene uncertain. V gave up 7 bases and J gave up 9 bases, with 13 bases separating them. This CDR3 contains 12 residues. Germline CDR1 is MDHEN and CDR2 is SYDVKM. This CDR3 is CASTNLRGPQHF. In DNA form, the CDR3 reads TGTGCCAGCACTAACTTACGGGGGCCCCAGCATTTT.

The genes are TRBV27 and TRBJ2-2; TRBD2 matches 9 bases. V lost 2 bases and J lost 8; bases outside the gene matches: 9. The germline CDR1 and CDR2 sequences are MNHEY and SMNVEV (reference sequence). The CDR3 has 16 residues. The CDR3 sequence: CASSLLRVAGVGELFF. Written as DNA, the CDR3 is TGTGCCAGCAGTTTACTCCGGGTAGCGGGAGTGGGGGAGCTGTTTTTT.

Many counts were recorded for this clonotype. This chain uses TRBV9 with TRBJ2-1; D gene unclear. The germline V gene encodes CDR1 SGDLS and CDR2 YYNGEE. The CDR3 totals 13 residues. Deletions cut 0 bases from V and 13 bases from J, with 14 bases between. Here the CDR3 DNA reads TGTGCCAGCAGCGTAGAGGCTTTTAGCCCACAGTTCTTC. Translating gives CASSVEAFSPQFF.

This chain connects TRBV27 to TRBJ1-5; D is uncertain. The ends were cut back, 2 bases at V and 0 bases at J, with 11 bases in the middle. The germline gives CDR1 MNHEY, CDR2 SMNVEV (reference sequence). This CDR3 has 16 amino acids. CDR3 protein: CASSLKPTASNQPQHF. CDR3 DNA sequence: TGTGCCAGCAGTTTAAAGCCTACGGCTAGCAATCAGCCCCAGCATTTT.

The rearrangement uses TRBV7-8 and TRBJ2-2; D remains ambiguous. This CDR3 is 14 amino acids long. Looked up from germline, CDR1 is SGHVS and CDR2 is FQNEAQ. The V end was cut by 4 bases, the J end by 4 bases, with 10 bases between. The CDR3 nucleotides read TGTGCCAGCAGCTGGGCCAGGCGCACCGGGGAGCTGTTTTTT. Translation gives CASSWARRTGELFF.

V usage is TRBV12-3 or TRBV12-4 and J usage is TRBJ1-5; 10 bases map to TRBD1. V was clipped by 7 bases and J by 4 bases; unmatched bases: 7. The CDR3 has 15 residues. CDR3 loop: CASNYGQGGNQPQHF. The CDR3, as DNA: TGTGCCAGCAACTATGGACAGGGGGGGAATCAGCCCCAGCATTTT.

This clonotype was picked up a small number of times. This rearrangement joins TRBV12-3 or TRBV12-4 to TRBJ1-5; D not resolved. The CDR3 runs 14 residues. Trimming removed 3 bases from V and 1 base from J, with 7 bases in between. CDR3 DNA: TGTGCCAGCAGTTTCCGCCCAAGCAATCAGCCCCAGCATTTT. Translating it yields CASSFRPSNQPQHF.

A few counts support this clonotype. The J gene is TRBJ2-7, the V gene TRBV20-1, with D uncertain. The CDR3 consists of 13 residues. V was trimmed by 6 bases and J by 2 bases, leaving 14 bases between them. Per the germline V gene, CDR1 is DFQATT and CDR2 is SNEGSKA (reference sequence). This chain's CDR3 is CSADRVPAYEQYF. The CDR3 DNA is TGCAGTGCGGATCGGGTGCCCGCCTACGAGCAGTACTTC.

CDR3 loop: CSGGHTNTEAFF. In DNA form, the CDR3 reads TGCAGCGGGGGACATACGAACACTGAAGCTTTCTTT. The chain joins TRBV29-1 to TRBJ1-1; D is possibly TRBD1 (6 bases). The V end was cut by 7 bases, the J end by 1 base, with 10 bases between. Germline CDR1 is SQVTM and CDR2 is ANQGSEA. CDR3 length: 12 amino acids.

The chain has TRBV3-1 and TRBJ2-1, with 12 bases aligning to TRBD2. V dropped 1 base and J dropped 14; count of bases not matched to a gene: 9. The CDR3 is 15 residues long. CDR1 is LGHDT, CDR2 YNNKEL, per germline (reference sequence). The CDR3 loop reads CASSQGPSGRALEFF. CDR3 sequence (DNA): TGTGCCAGCAGCCAAGGCCCTAGCGGGAGGGCCTTGGAGTTCTTC.

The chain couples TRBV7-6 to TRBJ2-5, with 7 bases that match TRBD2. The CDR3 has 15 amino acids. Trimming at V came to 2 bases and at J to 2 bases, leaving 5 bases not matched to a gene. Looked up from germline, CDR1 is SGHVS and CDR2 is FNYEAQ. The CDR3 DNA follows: TGTGCCAGCAGCTTATCTGCTAGCGGACAAGAGACCCAGTACTTC. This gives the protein CASSLSASGQETQYF.

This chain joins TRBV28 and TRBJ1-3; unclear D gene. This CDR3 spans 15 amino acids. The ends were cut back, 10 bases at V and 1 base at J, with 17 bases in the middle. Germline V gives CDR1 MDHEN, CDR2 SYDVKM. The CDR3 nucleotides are TGTGCCACCAGAGGACGGTTCTTATCTGGAAACACCATATATTTT. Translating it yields CATRGRFLSGNTIYF.

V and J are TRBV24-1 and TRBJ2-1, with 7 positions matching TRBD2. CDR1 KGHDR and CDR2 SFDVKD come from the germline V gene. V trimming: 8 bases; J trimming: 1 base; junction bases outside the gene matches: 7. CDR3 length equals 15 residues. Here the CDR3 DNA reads TGTGCCACCAATGGCGGGAGCGTTTCCTACAATGAGCAGTTCTTC. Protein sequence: CATNGGSVSYNEQFF.

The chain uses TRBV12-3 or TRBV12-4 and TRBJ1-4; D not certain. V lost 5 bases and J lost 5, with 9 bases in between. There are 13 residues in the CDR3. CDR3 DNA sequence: TGTGCCAGCAGTGGGGATGGGAATGAAAAACTGTTTTTT. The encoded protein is CASSGDGNEKLFF.